This section outlines one TCR beta chain sequence together with its context. Its antigen is as yet unknown. The primer mix had 60 Vbeta and 13 Jbeta primers. Original data processing: Tens of millions of unique TCR beta chains, roughly 11 million shared, were counted in a later analysis. Clones were read by immunoSEQ multiplex PCR, and TCRdb kept only the in-frame ones, dropping some. That table supplies the V and J calls and clone size; D and trimming were determined from the DNA. Of tens of thousands of clones in the sample, 60% to 80% were seen once. The sample originates from a study of cytomegalovirus exposure and HLA in healthy donors. General study results and limits: Several of the most significant clusters were apparently associated with common viral pathogens in a later analysis. Data from an earlier analysis indicated that most TCR beta V segments were productive either about 87% or about 30% of the time. What a later analysis reportedly showed was that an Asian-associated ancestry cluster had fewer N-insertions than the approximately 700-donor mean.

Per the germline V gene, CDR1 is KGHSH and CDR2 is LQKENI. The V end lost 2 bases, the J end lost 8 bases, and 12 bases lay between the germline ends. The CDR3 totals 13 residues. The TCR was taken from a man aged 40-49 years in good health and CMV-seronegative. The genes are TRBV18 and TRBJ1-2, with D possibly TRBD1 on 5 matching bases. The source material was PBMCs. The DNA of the CDR3 is TGTGCCAGCTCACCATTCCAGGGCGACGGCTACACCTTC. Amino acids: CASSPFQGDGYTF.